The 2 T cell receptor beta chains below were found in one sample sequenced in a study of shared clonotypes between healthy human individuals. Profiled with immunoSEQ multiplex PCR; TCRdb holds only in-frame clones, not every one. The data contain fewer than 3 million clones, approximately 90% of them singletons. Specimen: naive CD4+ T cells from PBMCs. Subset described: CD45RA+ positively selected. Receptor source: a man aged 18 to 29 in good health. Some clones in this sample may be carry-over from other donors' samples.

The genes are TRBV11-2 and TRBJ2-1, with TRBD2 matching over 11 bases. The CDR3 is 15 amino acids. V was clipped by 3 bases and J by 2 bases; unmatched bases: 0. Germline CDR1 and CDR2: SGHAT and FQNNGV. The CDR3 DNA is TGTGCCAGCAGCTTTAGCGGGAGGGCCTACAATGAGCAGTTCTTC. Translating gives CASSFSGRAYNEQFF.

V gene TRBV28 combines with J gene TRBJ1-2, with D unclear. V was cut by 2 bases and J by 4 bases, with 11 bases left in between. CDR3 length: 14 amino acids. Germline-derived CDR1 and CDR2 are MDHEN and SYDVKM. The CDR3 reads CASSLGWESYGYTF. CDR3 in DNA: TGTGCCAGCAGTTTAGGGTGGGAAAGCTATGGCTACACCTTC.